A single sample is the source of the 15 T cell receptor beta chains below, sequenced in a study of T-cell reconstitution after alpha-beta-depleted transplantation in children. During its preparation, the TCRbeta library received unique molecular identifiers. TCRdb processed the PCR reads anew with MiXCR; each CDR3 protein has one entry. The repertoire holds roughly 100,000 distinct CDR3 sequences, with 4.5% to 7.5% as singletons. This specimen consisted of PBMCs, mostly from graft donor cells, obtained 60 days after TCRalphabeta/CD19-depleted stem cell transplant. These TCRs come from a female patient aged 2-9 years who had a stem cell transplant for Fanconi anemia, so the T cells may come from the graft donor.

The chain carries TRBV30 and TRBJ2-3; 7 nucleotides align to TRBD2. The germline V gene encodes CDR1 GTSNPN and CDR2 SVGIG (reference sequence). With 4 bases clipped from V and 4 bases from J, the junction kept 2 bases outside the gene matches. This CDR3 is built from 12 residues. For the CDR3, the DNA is TGTGCCTGGACTAGCGGACCAGATACGCAGTATTTT. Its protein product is CAWTSGPDTQYF. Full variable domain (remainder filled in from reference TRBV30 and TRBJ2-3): SQTIHQWPATLVQPVGSPLSLECTVEGTSNPNLYWYRQAAGRGLQLLFYSVGIGQISSEVPQNLSASRPQDRQFILSSKKLLLSDSGFYLCAWTSGPDTQYFGPGTRLTVL.

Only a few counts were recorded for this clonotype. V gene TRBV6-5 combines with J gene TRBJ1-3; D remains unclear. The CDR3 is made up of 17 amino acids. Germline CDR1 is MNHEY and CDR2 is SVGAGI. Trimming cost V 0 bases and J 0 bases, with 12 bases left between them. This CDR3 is CASSYSANTYSGNTIYF. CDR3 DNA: TGTGCCAGCAGTTACTCTGCGAACACCTACTCTGGAAACACCATATATTTT.

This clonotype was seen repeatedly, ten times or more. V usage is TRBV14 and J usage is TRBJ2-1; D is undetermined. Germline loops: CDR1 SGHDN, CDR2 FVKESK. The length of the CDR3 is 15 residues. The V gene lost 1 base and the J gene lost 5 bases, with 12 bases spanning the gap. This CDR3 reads CASSQALGTNNEQFF. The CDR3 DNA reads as TGTGCCAGCAGCCAAGCTCTAGGAACCAACAATGAGCAGTTCTTC.

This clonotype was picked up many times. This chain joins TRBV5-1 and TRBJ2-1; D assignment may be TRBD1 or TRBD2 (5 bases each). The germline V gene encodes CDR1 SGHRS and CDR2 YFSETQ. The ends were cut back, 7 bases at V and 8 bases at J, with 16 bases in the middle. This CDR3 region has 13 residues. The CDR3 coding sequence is TGCGCCAGCTGTAGGGGACCGGGCGATGAGCAGTTCTTC. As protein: CASCRGPGDEQFF.

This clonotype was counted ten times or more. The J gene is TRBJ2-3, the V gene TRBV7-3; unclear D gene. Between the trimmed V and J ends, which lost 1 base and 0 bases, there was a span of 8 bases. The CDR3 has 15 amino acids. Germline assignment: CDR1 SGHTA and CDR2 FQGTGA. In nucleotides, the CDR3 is TGTGCCAGCAGCTTAAGCCCCCATAGCACAGATACGCAGTATTTT. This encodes CASSLSPHSTDTQYF.

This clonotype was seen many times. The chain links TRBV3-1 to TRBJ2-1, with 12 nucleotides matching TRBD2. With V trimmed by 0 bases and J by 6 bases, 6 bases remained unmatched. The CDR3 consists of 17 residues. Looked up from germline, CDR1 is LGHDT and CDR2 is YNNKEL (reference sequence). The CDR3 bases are TGTGCCAGCAGCCAAGAAGGGGGGACTAGCGGGCTCAATGAGCAGTTCTTC. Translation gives CASSQEGGTSGLNEQFF.

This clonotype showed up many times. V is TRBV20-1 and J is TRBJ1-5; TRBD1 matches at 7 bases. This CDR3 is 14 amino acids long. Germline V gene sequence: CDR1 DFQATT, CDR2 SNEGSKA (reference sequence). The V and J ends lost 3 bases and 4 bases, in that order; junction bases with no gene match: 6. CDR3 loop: CSARGQFSNQPQHF. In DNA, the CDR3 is TGCAGTGCTAGGGGACAGTTTTCTAATCAGCCCCAGCATTTT.

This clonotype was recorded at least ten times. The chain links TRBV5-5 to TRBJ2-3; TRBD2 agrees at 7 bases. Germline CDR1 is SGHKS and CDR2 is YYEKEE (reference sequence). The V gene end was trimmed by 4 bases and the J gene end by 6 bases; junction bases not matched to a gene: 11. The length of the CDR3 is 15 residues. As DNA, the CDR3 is TGTGCCAGCAGCCGGGACGGACTAGTCGGCGATACGCAGTATTTT. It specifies CASSRDGLVGDTQYF. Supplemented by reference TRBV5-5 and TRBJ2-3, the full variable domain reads DAGVTQSPTHLIKTRGQQVTLRCSPISGHKSVSWYQQVLGQGPQFIFQYYEKEERGRGNFPDRFSARQFPNYSSELNVNALLLGDSALYLCASSRDGLVGDTQYFGPGTRLTVL.

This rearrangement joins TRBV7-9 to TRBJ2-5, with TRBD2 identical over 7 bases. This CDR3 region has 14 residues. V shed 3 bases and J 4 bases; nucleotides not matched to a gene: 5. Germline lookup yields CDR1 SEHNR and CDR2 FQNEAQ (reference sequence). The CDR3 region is CASSLFGRSETQYF. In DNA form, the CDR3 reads TGTGCCAGCAGCTTGTTCGGGAGGTCAGAGACCCAGTACTTC.

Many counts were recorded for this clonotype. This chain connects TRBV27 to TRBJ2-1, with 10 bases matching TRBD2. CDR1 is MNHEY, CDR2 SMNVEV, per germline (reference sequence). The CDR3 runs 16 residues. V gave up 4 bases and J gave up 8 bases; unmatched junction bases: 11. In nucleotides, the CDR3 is TGTGCCAGCAGTTCTCAACTAGCGGGATCAGGGTATGAGCAGTTCTTC. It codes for CASSSQLAGSGYEQFF.

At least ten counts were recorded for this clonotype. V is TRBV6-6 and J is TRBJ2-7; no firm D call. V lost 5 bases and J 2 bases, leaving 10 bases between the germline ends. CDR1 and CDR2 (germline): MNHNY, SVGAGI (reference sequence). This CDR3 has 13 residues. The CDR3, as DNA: TGTGCCAGCAGTCGACCTGAGGCCTACGAGCAGTACTTC. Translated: CASSRPEAYEQYF.

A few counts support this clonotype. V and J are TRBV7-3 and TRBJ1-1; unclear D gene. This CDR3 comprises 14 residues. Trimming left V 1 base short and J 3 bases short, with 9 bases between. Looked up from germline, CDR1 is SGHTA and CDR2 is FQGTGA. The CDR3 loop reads CASSLNPGYTEAFF. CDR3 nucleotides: TGTGCCAGCAGCTTAAATCCGGGATACACTGAAGCTTTCTTT.

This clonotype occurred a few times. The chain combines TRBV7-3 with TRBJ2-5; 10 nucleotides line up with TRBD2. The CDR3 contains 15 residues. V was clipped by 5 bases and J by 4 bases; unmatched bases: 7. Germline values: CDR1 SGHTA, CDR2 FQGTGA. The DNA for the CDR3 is TGTGCCAGCAGCCATACTAGCGGGATTCGAGAGACCCAGTACTTC. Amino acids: CASSHTSGIRETQYF. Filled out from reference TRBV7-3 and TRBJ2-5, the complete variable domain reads GAGVSQTPSNKVTEKGKYVELRCDPISGHTALYWYRQSLGQGPEFLIYFQGTGAADDSGLPNDRFFAVRPEGSVSTLKIQRTERGDSAVYLCASSHTSGIRETQYFGPGTRLLVL.

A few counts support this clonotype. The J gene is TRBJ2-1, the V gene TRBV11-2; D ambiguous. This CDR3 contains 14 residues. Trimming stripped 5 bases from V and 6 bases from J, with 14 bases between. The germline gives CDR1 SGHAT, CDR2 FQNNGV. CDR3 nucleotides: TGTGCCAGCAGCCTGAACAGTGTCCCCAATGAGCAGTTCTTC. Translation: CASSLNSVPNEQFF.

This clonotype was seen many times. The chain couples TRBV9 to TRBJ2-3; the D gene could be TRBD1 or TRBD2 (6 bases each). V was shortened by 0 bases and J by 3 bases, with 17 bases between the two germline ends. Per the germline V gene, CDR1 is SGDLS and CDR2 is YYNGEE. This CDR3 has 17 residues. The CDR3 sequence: CASSVGGGRPKTDTQYF. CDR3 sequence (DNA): TGTGCCAGCAGCGTAGGAGGGGGGAGGCCTAAAACAGATACGCAGTATTTT. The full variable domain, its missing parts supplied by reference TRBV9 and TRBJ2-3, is DSGVTQTPKHLITATGQRVTLRCSPRSGDLSVYWYQQSLDQGLQFLIQYYNGEERAKGNILERFSAQQFPDLHSELNLSSLELGDSALYFCASSVGGGRPKTDTQYFGPGTRLTVL.